Shown below are 27 T cell receptor beta chains from a single sample sequenced in a study of CD8 T cells in Susac syndrome. With random hexamers, reverse transcription was performed on about 0.5 to 1 ug of RNA. TCRdb passed the immunoSEQ multiplex PCR reads through MiXCR, listing each CDR3 protein once. The table includes hundreds of thousands of distinct CDR3 sequences, 65% to 90% detected once. Input material: CD8+ T cells from PBMCs. The receptor source for this set is a human donor with multiple sclerosis.

The chain uses TRBV19 and TRBJ2-1, with D possibly called TRBD1 or TRBD2 (5 bases each). Trimming pared 5 bases from V and 2 bases from J, leaving 13 bases between. Germline CDR1 and CDR2: LNHDA and SQIVND (reference sequence). The CDR3 consists of 15 residues. The DNA for the CDR3 is TGTGCCAGTAGTTTCCCGGGACGGCCCTACAATGAGCAGTTCTTC. It translates to CASSFPGRPYNEQFF. Using reference TRBV19 and TRBJ2-1 for the parts outside the CDR3, the full variable domain is DGGITQSPKYLFRKEGQNVTLSCEQNLNHDAMYWYRQDPGQGLRLIYYSQIVNDFQKGDIAEGYSVSREKKESFPLTVTSAQKNPTAFYLCASSFPGRPYNEQFFGPGTRLTVL.

This clonotype occurred once. The V and J genes are TRBV15 and TRBJ1-1, with a tentative D call TRBD1 (6 bases). Trimming took off 5 bases at V and 3 bases at J, with 13 bases between the two ends. Germline values: CDR1 LNHNV, CDR2 YYDKDF (reference sequence). CDR3 length: 14 amino acids. CDR3 sequence (DNA): TGTGCCACCAGCGACCGGACAGCCGACACTGAAGCTTTCTTT. Translated: CATSDRTADTEAFF.

The chain carries TRBV28 and TRBJ2-1, with D unclear. The CDR3 contains 14 residues. The V gene's germline CDR1 is MDHEN and CDR2 SYDVKM. V shed 2 bases and J shed 4 bases, with 9 bases lying between them. The DNA for the CDR3 is TGTGCCAGCAGTTTAGTGGTCGATTACAATGAGCAGTTCTTC. Translation gives CASSLVVDYNEQFF.

The J gene is TRBJ2-3, the V gene TRBV27, with D uncertain. Trimming took 2 bases from V and 5 from J, leaving 8 bases between them. Germline lookup yields CDR1 MNHEY and CDR2 SMNVEV (reference sequence). The CDR3 is 13 amino acids. CDR3 sequence: CASSLVSGDTQYF. The CDR3, as DNA: TGTGCCAGCAGTTTAGTTAGTGGAGATACGCAGTATTTT.

The table lists this clonotype with a count of one. This chain joins TRBV29-1 and TRBJ1-5; D unresolved. V was shortened by 5 bases and J by 4 bases, with 6 bases between the two germline ends. Germline CDR1 and CDR2: SQVTM and ANQGSEA. The CDR3 sequence is 11 residues long. The CDR3 here is CSVSPNQPQHF. The DNA for the CDR3 is TGCAGCGTTTCCCCTAATCAGCCCCAGCATTTT.

V is TRBV19 and J is TRBJ2-7, with 11 bases matching TRBD2. Germline CDR1 reads LNHDA; CDR2 reads SQIVND (reference sequence). The CDR3 runs to 15 residues. V gave up 4 bases and J gave up 3 bases; unmatched junction bases: 5. CDR3 protein: CASSTTSGSSYEQYF. CDR3 coding DNA: TGTGCCAGTAGTACCACTAGCGGGAGTAGCTACGAGCAGTACTTC.

The V and J genes are TRBV13 and TRBJ2-1, with TRBD2 matching 8 bases. CDR1 and CDR2 (germline): PRHDT, FYEKMQ (reference sequence). V lost 5 bases and J lost 8; bases outside the gene matches: 20. The CDR3 is made up of 18 amino acids. Here the CDR3 DNA reads TGTGCCAGCAGCGGCGGTTCCCCAGCGGGAGCAACGTCCTATGAGCAGTTCTTC. Translation: CASSGGSPAGATSYEQFF.

The rearrangement joins TRBV12-3 or TRBV12-4 to TRBJ2-1; D remains unclear. The CDR3 is made up of 16 amino acids. The V end lost 5 bases, the J end lost 8 bases, and 22 bases lay between the germline ends. The CDR3 here is CASSKARTVQWDEQFF. Written as DNA, the CDR3 is TGTGCCAGCAGTAAGGCCCGGACGGTCCAGTGGGATGAGCAGTTCTTC.

The J gene is TRBJ2-7, the V gene TRBV29-1, with 10 bases fitting TRBD1. Germline V gene sequence: CDR1 SQVTM, CDR2 ANQGSEA. Trimming at V came to 6 bases and at J to 6 bases, leaving 11 bases not matched to a gene. The CDR3 is made up of 14 amino acids. In DNA form, the CDR3 reads TGCAGCGTCCCCAGGGGACAGGGGCCCAGCGAGCAGTACTTC. Residues: CSVPRGQGPSEQYF.

In DNA form, the CDR3 reads TGCGCCAGCAGCTTGGAGCCGTGGACCGGGGAGCTGTTTTTT. Protein: CASSLEPWTGELFF. The chain joins TRBV5-1 to TRBJ2-2; D uncertain. The V gene's germline CDR1 is SGHRS and CDR2 YFSETQ. This CDR3 is built from 14 residues. Trimming left V 0 bases short and J 5 bases short, with 8 bases between.

The chain uses TRBV28 and TRBJ2-4; D not certain. The germline V gene encodes CDR1 MDHEN and CDR2 SYDVKM. This CDR3 is 15 amino acids long. V was clipped by 2 bases and J by 6 bases, with 14 bases between them. This chain's CDR3 is CASSLRSGPINIQYF. CDR3 in DNA: TGTGCCAGCAGTTTAAGGTCAGGACCCATAAACATTCAGTACTTC.

The J gene is TRBJ2-5, the V gene TRBV15; 9 nucleotides align to TRBD2. CDR1 is LNHNV and CDR2 is YYDKDF in the germline V gene (reference sequence). The CDR3 runs 18 residues. The junction had 13 bases not matched to a gene; V was cut back by 0 bases and J by 5 bases. CDR3 DNA sequence: TGTGCCACCAGCAGAGAGAGGGATGCGGGAGGGCCGGTGGAGACCCAGTACTTC. As protein: CATSRERDAGGPVETQYF.

V and J are TRBV19 and TRBJ2-1; no definite D call. The germline V gene encodes CDR1 LNHDA and CDR2 SQIVND (reference sequence). With 4 bases removed from V and 4 bases from J, the gap between germline ends came to 14 bases. CDR3 length: 15 amino acids. CDR3 bases: TGTGCCAGTAGTAGGGTCCCCGAAACTTACAATGAGCAGTTCTTC. Its translation is CASSRVPETYNEQFF.

V usage is TRBV15 and J usage is TRBJ2-3, with TRBD1 matching over 7 bases. This CDR3 contains 14 residues. Germline CDR1 reads LNHNV; CDR2 reads YYDKDF (reference sequence). V trimming: 5 bases; J trimming: 4 bases; junction bases outside the gene matches: 6. CDR3 DNA sequence: TGTGCCACCAGCCAACAGGGGCTCGCAGATACGCAGTATTTT. This sequence encodes CATSQQGLADTQYF.

The chain has TRBV20-1 and TRBJ2-1; D remains ambiguous. CDR3 length: 14 residues. The germline V gene has CDR1 DFQATT and CDR2 SNEGSKA (reference sequence). The ends were cut back, 0 bases at V and 0 bases at J, with 6 bases in the middle. The CDR3 DNA reads TGCAGTGCTAGAGATTTCGGCTCCTACAATGAGCAGTTCTTC. Translation: CSARDFGSYNEQFF.

This chain links TRBV29-1 with TRBJ2-7; TRBD1 is a possible D gene (5 bases). The germline V gene encodes CDR1 SQVTM and CDR2 ANQGSEA. Trimming removed 7 bases from V and 5 bases from J, with 12 bases in between. This CDR3 contains 11 residues. CDR3 protein: CSGGRGHEQYF. Here the CDR3 DNA reads TGCAGCGGAGGTAGGGGCCACGAGCAGTACTTC.

This clonotype was seen a handful of times. The rearrangement links TRBV6-2 or TRBV6-3 to TRBJ2-2; D is uncertain. Germline values: CDR1 MNHEY, CDR2 SVGEGT. The CDR3 has 17 residues. Between the trimmed V and J ends, which lost 0 bases and 1 base, there was a span of 12 bases. The CDR3 here is CASSYSVALMNTGELFF. CDR3 DNA sequence: TGTGCCAGCAGTTACTCGGTCGCACTAATGAACACCGGGGAGCTGTTTTTT.

This clonotype was found a few times. The rearrangement joins TRBV7-9 to TRBJ2-7; TRBD1 matches 12 bases. The V gene end was trimmed by 5 bases and the J gene end by 3 bases; junction bases not matched to a gene: 2. Germline-derived CDR1 and CDR2 are SEHNR and FQNEAQ (reference sequence). The CDR3 covers 14 residues. CDR3 sequence: CASSGDRGLYEQYF. CDR3 sequence (DNA): TGTGCCAGCAGCGGGGACAGGGGGCTCTACGAGCAGTACTTC.

The chain links TRBV27 to TRBJ1-2, with TRBD1 matching over 7 bases. The J segment lost 3 bases and the V segment lost 5 bases, leaving 12 bases of the junction unmatched. CDR3 length: 16 residues. The germline gives CDR1 MNHEY, CDR2 SMNVEV (reference sequence). The CDR3 coding sequence is TGTGCCAGCAGTCCCTGGACAGGACATAAGGACTATGGCTACACCTTC. Protein product: CASSPWTGHKDYGYTF.

The J gene is TRBJ1-4, the V gene TRBV12-3 or TRBV12-4, with TRBD1 matching 8 bases. After removal of 6 bases from V and 8 bases from J, the junction contained 29 bases not matched to a gene. The CDR3 sequence is 21 residues long. CDR3 bases: TGTGCCAGCAGCTATCGGAATCCGCCTGGGACAGGCCCTGGATATGGGGAAAAACTGTTTTTT. Translated, it gives CASSYRNPPGTGPGYGEKLFF.

This clonotype was recorded only once. This rearrangement joins TRBV7-9 to TRBJ2-1; D might be TRBD2 (5 bases). CDR1 is SEHNR and CDR2 is FQNEAQ in the germline V gene (reference sequence). Trimming took 5 bases from V and 4 from J, leaving 15 bases between them. The CDR3 has 15 amino acids. Written as DNA, the CDR3 is TGTGCCAGCAGCCATGGACTTCAATCATACAATGAGCAGTTCTTC. The encoded protein is CASSHGLQSYNEQFF.

The chain uses TRBV7-8 and TRBJ1-5; D uncertain. Per germline, CDR1 SGHVS and CDR2 FQNEAQ. This CDR3 has 15 residues. V dropped 2 bases and J dropped 3 bases, with 11 bases sitting between them. CDR3 nucleotides: TGTGCCAGCAGCTTACGCGTCGGGCCCAATCAGCCCCAGCATTTT. Amino acid sequence: CASSLRVGPNQPQHF.

This chain uses TRBV24-1 with TRBJ1-2; D is unresolved. V was shortened by 0 bases and J by 6 bases, with 10 bases between the two germline ends. The CDR3 consists of 14 residues. The germline V gene encodes CDR1 KGHDR and CDR2 SFDVKD. The CDR3 bases are TGTGCCACCAGTGATTTGTCCGGAAGCCATGGCTACACCTTC. Its translation is CATSDLSGSHGYTF.

The chain recombines TRBV27 with TRBJ1-6; D is possibly TRBD1 (5 bases). The CDR3 has 14 residues. V was trimmed by 2 bases and J by 9 bases, leaving 11 bases between them. Per the germline V gene, CDR1 is MNHEY and CDR2 is SMNVEV (reference sequence). Here the CDR3 DNA reads TGTGCCAGCAGTTTAAGTCAGGGTAGTTCACCCCTCCACTTT. Translated: CASSLSQGSSPLHF.

J is TRBJ1-3 and V is TRBV5-4; D not resolved. The CDR3 spans 17 residues. Germline assignment: CDR1 SGHNT and CDR2 YYREEE (reference sequence). The V end lost 1 base, the J end lost 0 bases, and 14 bases lay between the germline ends. The CDR3 spells CASSLFPAAFSGNTIYF. In nucleotides, the CDR3 is TGTGCCAGCAGCTTGTTTCCGGCAGCCTTCTCTGGAAACACCATATATTTT.

This chain uses TRBV27 with TRBJ2-7; TRBD2 might be the D (7 bases). Trimming removed 8 bases from V and 9 bases from J, with 23 bases in between. The CDR3 contains 14 residues. Germline V CDR1 and CDR2: MNHEY, SMNVEV (reference sequence). The DNA of the CDR3 is TGTGCCAGCGGGCGCCTAGGGGGACTACGAGGGCAGTACTTC. Its translation is CASGRLGGLRGQYF.

The chain uses TRBV11-2 and TRBJ2-1; D gene uncertain. Trimming left V 10 bases short and J 5 bases short, with 12 bases between. Germline CDR1 SGHAT, CDR2 FQNNGV. CDR3 size: 12 residues. DNA of the CDR3: TGTGCCACCAGGCGGCTAGACAATGAGCAGTTCTTC. Amino acid sequence: CATRRLDNEQFF.